Each of the 9 T cell receptor beta chains below was sequenced from the same sample in a study of OX40 agonist ivuxolimab in advanced cancers. The assay was immunoSEQ multiplex PCR, and TCRdb's table has in-frame clones only and misses some. The sample carries over 150,000 clones, under 95% recorded once. The specimen was CD4+ or CD8+ T cells sorted from blood, collected in a trial of the OX40 agonist ivuxolimab. Receptors were obtained from an adult with an advanced solid tumor such as melanoma, head and neck, liver or kidney cancer.

The chain links TRBV18 to TRBJ2-2, with D perhaps TRBD2 (8 bases). Between the trimmed V and J ends, which lost 3 bases and 1 base, there was a span of 15 bases. The CDR3 is made up of 17 amino acids. Germline lookup yields CDR1 KGHSH and CDR2 LQKENI. The CDR3 bases are TGTGCCAGCTCACCTCGGGGGGGACAGTTGAACACCGGGGAGCTGTTTTTT. Translated, it gives CASSPRGGQLNTGELFF.

Only a few counts were recorded for this clone. V gene TRBV7-2 combines with J gene TRBJ1-1; D is unclear. The CDR3 runs 12 residues. Trimming removed 3 bases from V and 4 bases from J, with 6 bases in between. Germline-derived CDR1 and CDR2 are SGHTA and FQGNSA. The CDR3 region is CASSFRLTEAFF. The CDR3 DNA reads as TGTGCCAGCAGCTTCAGACTCACTGAAGCTTTCTTT.

This chain connects TRBV4-1 to TRBJ1-3; no clear D. Germline loops: CDR1 MGHRA, CDR2 YSYEKL. The germline V and J ends were trimmed by 2 bases and 0 bases, with 20 bases remaining between them. This CDR3 has 19 amino acids. The CDR3 loop is CASSQWRGPGKSSGNTIYF. CDR3 DNA: TGCGCCAGCAGCCAATGGAGAGGGCCCGGAAAGAGCTCTGGAAACACCATATATTTT.

This chain joins TRBV6-5 and TRBJ1-1; 7 bases agree with TRBD1. The germline V gene encodes CDR1 MNHEY and CDR2 SVGAGI. The CDR3 runs 15 residues. The V and J ends lost 3 bases and 4 bases, in that order; junction bases with no gene match: 8. This chain's CDR3 is CASSYWGQGGTEAFF. CDR3 in DNA: TGTGCCAGCAGTTATTGGGGGCAGGGGGGCACTGAAGCTTTCTTT.

A note on this clone: The junction does not match germline at one end; this may be a read error. The rearrangement links TRBV7-7 to TRBJ2-5; D ambiguous. This CDR3 is 14 amino acids long. Germline V CDR1 and CDR2: SSHAT, FNYEAQ (reference sequence). CDR3 sequence: CASSPWAYQETQYF. CDR3 nucleotide sequence: TGTGCTAGCAGCCCCTGGGCGTACCAAGAGACCCAGTACTTC.

The rearrangement joins TRBV6-5 to TRBJ2-1, with 11 nucleotides matching TRBD2. The CDR3 extends over 15 amino acids. V was pared by 6 bases and J by 7 bases, with 8 bases of the junction left unmatched. The germline V gene has CDR1 MNHEY and CDR2 SVGAGI. CDR3 region: CASRATSGSGNEQFF. Here the CDR3 DNA reads TGTGCCAGCAGGGCAACTAGCGGGAGTGGTAATGAGCAGTTCTTC.

The chain carries TRBV5-4 and TRBJ2-7; D possibly uses TRBD1 or TRBD2 (6 bases each). The CDR3 totals 16 residues. The germline CDR1 and CDR2 sequences are SGHNT and YYREEE (reference sequence). V lost 2 bases and J 3 bases, leaving 18 bases between the germline ends. The CDR3 DNA reads as TGTGCCAGCAGCTTCGGCGGGGCAGGGGCAGGCTACGAGCAGTACTTC. Translated: CASSFGGAGAGYEQYF.

This clone was seen only once. The chain recombines TRBV28 with TRBJ1-2, with D unresolved. This CDR3 spans 12 amino acids. Trimming left V 5 bases short and J 3 bases short, with 7 bases between. Germline assignment: CDR1 MDHEN and CDR2 SYDVKM. CDR3 in amino acids: CASSATDYGYTF. Written as DNA, the CDR3 is TGTGCCAGCAGTGCTACAGACTATGGCTACACCTTC.

The rearrangement joins TRBV2 to TRBJ1-5; weak D call: TRBD1 (6 bases). From germline, CDR1 is SNHLY and CDR2 FYNNEI. Trimming pared 3 bases from V and 5 bases from J, leaving 14 bases between. This CDR3 is 15 amino acids long. The CDR3 coding sequence is TGTGCCAGCAGTGATGCTAGGGGGAGGTATCAGCCCCAGCATTTT. Protein sequence: CASSDARGRYQPQHF.